Shown below are 23 T cell receptor beta chains from a single sample sequenced in a study of control samples from healthy donors and cancer patients (dated by TCRdb to about 2020). Libraries were made using the immunoSEQ multiplex PCR assay. TCRdb carries this immuneACCESS record with in-frame sequences only. Its versions omit some clonotypes, under half of them owing to an unresolved V gene in the studies checked, with the rest unexplained. The sample table shows over 110,000 clones, and 70% to 90% are seen once. Roughly 8.7% of the sample comes from the top ten. Input material: blood. The receptors come from a woman aged 25 to 39 in good health.

The chain is built from TRBV5-1 and TRBJ1-4; no clear D. The germline V gene has CDR1 SGHRS and CDR2 YFSETQ. The CDR3 totals 13 residues. V was cut by 0 bases and J by 8 bases, with 8 bases left in between. The CDR3 spells CASSLVPYEKLFF. DNA of the CDR3: TGCGCCAGCAGCTTGGTCCCATACGAAAAACTGTTTTTT.

The V gene is TRBV2, the J gene TRBJ1-2, with no clear D. This CDR3 region has 13 residues. Trimming left V 3 bases short and J 4 bases short, with 9 bases between. Germline CDR1 reads SNHLY; CDR2 reads FYNNEI. CDR3 bases: TGTGCCAGCAGTGAGCAGAGCCGCTATGGCTACACCTTC. Translating gives CASSEQSRYGYTF.

The chain joins TRBV12-3 or TRBV12-4 to TRBJ2-3, with D unresolved. Deletions cut 10 bases from V and 2 bases from J, with 13 bases between. This CDR3 is 13 amino acids long. The CDR3 nucleotides are TGTGCCACCCCGGGCGGTACCACAGATACGCAGTATTTT. Its protein is CATPGGTTDTQYF.

The chain links TRBV7-9 to TRBJ2-3; possibly TRBD2 for D (5 bases). V was shortened by 1 base and J by 11 bases, with 19 bases between the two germline ends. CDR1 is SEHNR and CDR2 is FQNEAQ in the germline V gene (reference sequence). The CDR3 totals 15 residues. The DNA for the CDR3 is TGTGCCAGCAGCTTAGGCTTAGGACCGGCCGGGGAGCAGTATTTT. Protein sequence: CASSLGLGPAGEQYF.

The count of this clone is one. V usage is TRBV7-8 and J usage is TRBJ2-7, with 8 bases lining up with TRBD2. V dropped 4 bases and J dropped 2; count of bases not matched to a gene: 7. Germline loops: CDR1 SGHVS, CDR2 FQNEAQ. This CDR3 is 15 amino acids long. The chain's CDR3 is CASSSSAGAPYEQYF. The DNA of the CDR3 is TGTGCCAGCAGCTCCTCAGCGGGGGCCCCCTACGAGCAGTACTTC. The full variable domain, its missing parts supplied by reference TRBV7-8 and TRBJ2-7, is GAGVSQSPRYKVAKRGQDVALRCDPISGHVSLFWYQQALGQGPEFLTYFQNEAQLDKSGLPSDRFFAERPEGSVSTLKIQRTQQEDSAVYLCASSSSAGAPYEQYFGPGTRLTVT.

The chain uses TRBV7-9 and TRBJ1-6, with 7 nucleotides matching TRBD1. The V segment lost 5 bases and the J segment 5 bases; nucleotides outside the gene matches: 6. The CDR3 has 15 residues. Germline assignment: CDR1 SEHNR and CDR2 FQNEAQ (reference sequence). The CDR3 spells CASSLEGTDNSPLHF. As DNA, the CDR3 is TGTGCCAGCAGCCTAGAGGGGACAGATAATTCACCCCTCCACTTT.

The chain is built from TRBV9 and TRBJ1-4; D is unresolved. This CDR3 spans 12 amino acids. Trimming cost V 3 bases and J 4 bases, with 4 bases left between them. CDR1 and CDR2 (germline): SGDLS, YYNGEE. The CDR3 DNA reads TGTGCCAGCAGCGCTCTTAATGAAAAACTGTTTTTT. Its protein is CASSALNEKLFF.

This clone was observed once. The genes are TRBV19 and TRBJ2-2; 15 bases are shared with TRBD2. Germline V gives CDR1 LNHDA, CDR2 SQIVND (reference sequence). With 5 bases clipped from V and 0 bases from J, the junction kept 7 bases outside the gene matches. This CDR3 spans 19 amino acids. CDR3 coding DNA: TGTGCCAGTAGTCCCGGACTAGCGGGAGGGCCCCCGAACACCGGGGAGCTGTTTTTT. It yields the protein CASSPGLAGGPPNTGELFF.

The chain uses TRBV3-1 (or the pseudogene TRBV3-2) and TRBJ2-7; 9 nucleotides agree with TRBD1. The V segment lost 3 bases and the J segment 5 bases; nucleotides outside the gene matches: 8. The CDR3 is 15 amino acids. Germline V gene data show CDR1 as LGHDT and CDR2 as YNNKEL (reference sequence). CDR3 nucleotide sequence: TGTGCCAGCAGCCACACCCGGGACAGGGACCACGAGCAGTACTTC. Its protein product is CASSHTRDRDHEQYF.

Only a few counts were recorded for this clone. The chain couples TRBV27 to TRBJ2-7; TRBD2 matches at 11 bases. V trimming: 7 bases; J trimming: 6 bases; junction bases outside the gene matches: 5. The CDR3 contains 13 residues. Germline-derived CDR1 and CDR2 are MNHEY and SMNVEV (reference sequence). The CDR3 coding sequence is TGTGCCAGCAAAACTAGCGGGAGAGGCGAGCAGTACTTC. Residues: CASKTSGRGEQYF.

The chain couples TRBV2 to TRBJ2-3, with 7 bases that match TRBD2. Losses at the gene ends were 6 bases for V and 6 bases for J; bases not matched to a gene: 9. Germline values: CDR1 SNHLY, CDR2 FYNNEI. The CDR3 extends over 14 amino acids. The CDR3 sequence is CASRSLLASDTQYF. The CDR3 DNA is TGTGCCAGCAGGAGCCTACTAGCGAGCGATACGCAGTATTTT.

The chain combines TRBV19 with TRBJ1-5; D may be TRBD1 (5 bases). CDR1 and CDR2 from the germline V gene are LNHDA and SQIVND (reference sequence). Trimming removed 5 bases at V and 2 bases at J, with 16 bases between. The CDR3 sequence is 16 residues long. CDR3 sequence reads: CASSASQGNGNQPQHF. The DNA of the CDR3 is TGTGCCAGTAGTGCCTCTCAGGGTAATGGCAATCAGCCCCAGCATTTT.

The chain employs TRBV28 and TRBJ1-2; D might be TRBD1 (6 bases). The CDR3 spans 11 residues. The germline V gene encodes CDR1 MDHEN and CDR2 SYDVKM. Trimming removed 4 bases at V and 8 bases at J, with 8 bases between. The CDR3, as DNA: TGTGCCAGCAGTTACAGGGACGGCTACACCTTC. Amino acids: CASSYRDGYTF.

The V gene is TRBV18, the J gene TRBJ2-3; a possible D gene is TRBD1 (5 bases). CDR3 length: 11 amino acids. Germline V CDR1 and CDR2: KGHSH, LQKENI. The V and J ends lost 3 bases and 10 bases respectively, with 8 bases between them. CDR3 amino acids: CASSPEGAQYF. The CDR3 DNA is TGTGCCAGCTCACCTGAAGGGGCGCAGTATTTT.

The gene calls are TRBV28 and TRBJ2-5; possibly TRBD1 or TRBD2 for D (5 bases each). V was pared by 3 bases and J by 7 bases, with 12 bases between. This CDR3 is built from 13 residues. Germline V gives CDR1 MDHEN, CDR2 SYDVKM. CDR3 amino acids: CASSFRGGGTQYF. In DNA, the CDR3 is TGTGCCAGCAGTTTTCGGGGCGGCGGGACCCAGTACTTC.

The chain has TRBV18 and TRBJ1-4; 9 nucleotides agree with TRBD1. The CDR3 runs 16 residues. The trim removed 5 bases at V and 7 bases at J, leaving 11 bases unmatched. The germline V gene has CDR1 KGHSH and CDR2 LQKENI. The CDR3 sequence is CASSSSDRGKGEKLFF. The CDR3 bases are TGTGCCAGCTCATCCTCCGACAGGGGGAAGGGTGAAAAACTGTTTTTT.

The CDR3 sequence: CAWTTRTGGELNYGYTF. The CDR3 bases are TGTGCCTGGACCACCAGGACAGGGGGGGAGCTAAACTATGGCTACACCTTC. The chain carries TRBV30 and TRBJ1-2, with 10 bases fitting TRBD1. CDR1 and CDR2 (germline): GTSNPN, SVGIG (reference sequence). The CDR3 runs to 17 residues. V trimming: 4 bases; J trimming: 2 bases; junction bases outside the gene matches: 13.

The chain carries TRBV7-8 and TRBJ1-5; TRBD1 aligns across 7 bases. V was pared by 5 bases and J by 1 base, with 11 bases of the junction left unmatched. Germline V gives CDR1 SGHVS, CDR2 FQNEAQ. The length of the CDR3 is 17 residues. The CDR3, as DNA: TGTGCCAGCAGCCGAGGGGGCGGGTTATCAAGCAATCAGCCCCAGCATTTT. Its protein product is CASSRGGGLSSNQPQHF. The full variable domain, in which reference TRBV7-8 and TRBJ1-5 provide the parts outside the CDR3, is GAGVSQSPRYKVAKRGQDVALRCDPISGHVSLFWYQQALGQGPEFLTYFQNEAQLDKSGLPSDRFFAERPEGSVSTLKIQRTQQEDSAVYLCASSRGGGLSSNQPQHFGDGTRLSIL.

The chain couples TRBV2 to TRBJ2-3; no firm D call. This CDR3 has 12 residues. Trimming removed 4 bases from V and 5 bases from J, with 7 bases in between. Germline values: CDR1 SNHLY, CDR2 FYNNEI. The CDR3 protein is CASSGVEDTQYF. The CDR3 DNA reads TGTGCCAGCAGTGGGGTAGAAGATACGCAGTATTTT.

V usage is TRBV6-5 and J usage is TRBJ1-5, with TRBD1 matching over 8 bases. Germline CDR1 is MNHEY and CDR2 is SVGAGI. This CDR3 has 15 residues. The ends lost 6 bases at V and 4 bases at J; junction bases unmatched: 8. Here the CDR3 DNA reads TGTGCCAGCAGCCAGGACAGGGAACTAAATCAGCCCCAGCATTTT. Protein: CASSQDRELNQPQHF.

This sequence joins TRBV18 and TRBJ1-5; 9 nucleotides align to TRBD1. The CDR3 extends over 15 amino acids. The V gene's germline CDR1 is KGHSH and CDR2 LQKENI. Trimming removed 6 bases from V and 6 bases from J; junction bases left unmatched: 9. CDR3 sequence: CASSGWTGVGQPQHF. In nucleotides, the CDR3 is TGTGCCAGCTCTGGATGGACAGGGGTGGGTCAGCCCCAGCATTTT. Filled out from reference TRBV18 and TRBJ1-5, the complete variable domain reads NAGVMQNPRHLVRRRGQEARLRCSPMKGHSHVYWYRQLPEEGLKFMVYLQKENIIDESGMPKERFSAEFPKEGPSILRIQQVVRGDSAAYFCASSGWTGVGQPQHFGDGTRLSIL.

This chain connects TRBV3-1 (or the pseudogene TRBV3-2) to TRBJ1-2; 7 nucleotides line up with TRBD1. With 5 bases clipped from V and 2 bases from J, the junction kept 8 bases outside the gene matches. The CDR3 loop spans 15 amino acids. Germline lookup yields CDR1 LGHDT and CDR2 YNNKEL (reference sequence). The CDR3 DNA reads as TGTGCCAGCAGCTTCCCGGGACAGAGCAACTATGGCTACACCTTC. Translation gives CASSFPGQSNYGYTF.

V is TRBV15 and J is TRBJ2-7; D not resolved. In germline, CDR1 is LNHNV, CDR2 YYDKDF (reference sequence). This CDR3 is built from 13 residues. The V end lost 8 bases, the J end lost 0 bases, and 11 bases lay between the germline ends. The CDR3 sequence is CATAPFPSYEQYF. CDR3 nucleotides: TGTGCCACCGCCCCGTTCCCCTCCTACGAGCAGTACTTC.